This TCR beta chain was sequenced for a study of CD8 T cells in ankylosing spondylitis. Study-level results: What appeared characteristic of ankylosing spondylitis blood was a TCR beta motif of eight highly homologous variants.

This CDR3 has 13 residues. Germline V gene lookup returns CDR1 SGHRS and CDR2 YFSETQ. V lost 5 bases and J lost 2; bases outside the gene matches: 3. TCRdb reprocessed the 5' RACE reads via MiXCR and lists one record per CDR3 protein. The data hold some 140,000 distinct CDR3 sequences, with 7% to 10% observed a single time. Ten or more counts support this clonotype. Its matching antigen is unknown. The receptor comes from a male donor with ankylosing spondylitis. This chain joins TRBV5-1 and TRBJ2-5, with 7 bases aligning to TRBD1. What was sequenced was synovial fluid, either unsorted or a sorted T cell fraction (not recorded which). Here the CDR3 reads CASRTGPQETQYF. The CDR3 DNA sequence: TGCGCCAGCAGGACAGGGCCTCAAGAGACCCAGTACTTC. The full variable domain, with the rest looked up from reference TRBV5-1 and TRBJ2-5, is KAGVTQTPRYLIKTRGQQVTLSCSPISGHRSVSWYQQTPGQGLQFLFEYFSETQRNKGNFPGRFSGRQFSNSRSEMNVSTLELGDSALYLCASRTGPQETQYFGPGTRLLVL.